The sample holds a few counts of the clone carrying this T cell receptor beta chain. Original processing notes: Estimation of nucleated cell counts was performed using reference gene primer amplification. Profiled with immunoSEQ multiplex PCR; TCRdb holds only in-frame clones, not every one. V, J and clone size are those of that table, while D and trimming were read from the DNA. The data contain 250,000 to 350,000 clones, around four fifths of them singletons. The V and J ends lost 1 base and 0 bases, in that order; junction bases with no gene match: 3. This CDR3 has 16 amino acids. Germline V gene data show CDR1 as SGDLS and CDR2 as YYNGEE. This sample was included in a study of blood T cell repertoires in COVID-19. Across the whole study: There were acute and convalescent COVID-19 samples, and they came from the United States, Italy and Spain.

V and J are TRBV9 and TRBJ2-1; 8 positions agree with TRBD2. The receptor's source is a woman in her forties or fifties with active or convalescent COVID-19. Sequencing was carried out using peripheral blood. The CDR3 protein is CASSVSGTSSYNEQFF. CDR3 coding DNA: TGTGCCAGCAGCGTATCCGGGACTAGCTCCTACAATGAGCAGTTCTTC.